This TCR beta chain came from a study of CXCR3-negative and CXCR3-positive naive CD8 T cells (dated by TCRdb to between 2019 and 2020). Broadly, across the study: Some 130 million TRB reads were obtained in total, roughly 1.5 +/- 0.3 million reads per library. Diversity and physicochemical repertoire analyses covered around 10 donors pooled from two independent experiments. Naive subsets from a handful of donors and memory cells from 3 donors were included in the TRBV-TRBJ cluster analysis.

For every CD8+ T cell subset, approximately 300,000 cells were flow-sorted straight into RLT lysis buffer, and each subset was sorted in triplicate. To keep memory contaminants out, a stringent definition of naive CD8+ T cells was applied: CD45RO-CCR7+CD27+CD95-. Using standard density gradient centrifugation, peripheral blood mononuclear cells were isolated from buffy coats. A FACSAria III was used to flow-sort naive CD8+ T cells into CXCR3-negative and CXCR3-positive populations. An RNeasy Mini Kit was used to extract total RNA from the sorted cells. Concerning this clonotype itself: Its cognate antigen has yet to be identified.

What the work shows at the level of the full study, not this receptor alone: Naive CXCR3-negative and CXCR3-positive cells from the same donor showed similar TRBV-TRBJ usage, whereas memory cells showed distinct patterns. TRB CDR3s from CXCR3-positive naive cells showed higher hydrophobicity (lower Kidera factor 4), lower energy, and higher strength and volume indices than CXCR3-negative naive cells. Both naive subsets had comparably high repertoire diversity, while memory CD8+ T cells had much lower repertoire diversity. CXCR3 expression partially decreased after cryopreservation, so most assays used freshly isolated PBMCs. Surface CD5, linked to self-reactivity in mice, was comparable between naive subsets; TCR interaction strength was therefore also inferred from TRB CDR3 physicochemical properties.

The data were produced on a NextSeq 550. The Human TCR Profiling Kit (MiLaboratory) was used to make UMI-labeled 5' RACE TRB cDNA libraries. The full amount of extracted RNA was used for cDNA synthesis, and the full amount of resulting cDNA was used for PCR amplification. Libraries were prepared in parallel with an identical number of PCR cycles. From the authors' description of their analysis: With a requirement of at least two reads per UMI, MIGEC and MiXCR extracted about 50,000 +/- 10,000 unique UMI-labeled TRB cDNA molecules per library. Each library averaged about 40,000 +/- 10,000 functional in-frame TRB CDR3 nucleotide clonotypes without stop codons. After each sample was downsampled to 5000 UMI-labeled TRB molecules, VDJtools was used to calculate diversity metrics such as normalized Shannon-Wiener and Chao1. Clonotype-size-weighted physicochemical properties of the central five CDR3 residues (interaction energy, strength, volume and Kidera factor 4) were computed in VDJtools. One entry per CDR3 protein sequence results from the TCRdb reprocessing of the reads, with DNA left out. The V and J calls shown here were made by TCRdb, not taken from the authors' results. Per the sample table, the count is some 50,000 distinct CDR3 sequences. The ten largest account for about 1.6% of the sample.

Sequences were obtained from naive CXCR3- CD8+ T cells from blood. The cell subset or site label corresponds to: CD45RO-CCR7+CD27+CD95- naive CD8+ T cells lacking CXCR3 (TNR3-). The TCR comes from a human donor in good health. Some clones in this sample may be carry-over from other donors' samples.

The CDR3: CASSQATNTEAFF. This sequence uses TRBV4-2 and TRBJ1-1. CDR1 and CDR2 (LGHNA, YNFKEQ) derive from the germline V gene. The CDR3 runs 13 amino acids, cysteine and phenylalanine included. DNA is not recorded here.